A single T cell receptor (beta chain) is shown here with its context. Its antigen is not known. Treatment reported: oral pan-JAK inhibitor, 5-10 mg twice daily. This entry belongs to a study of CD8+ T cells in alopecia areata. Turning to the study itself: Treated patients received severity scores based on the percentage of scalp area affected.

In germline, CDR1 is SGHAT, CDR2 FQNNGV. The V end was cut by 5 bases, the J end by 13 bases, with 18 bases between. The CDR3 runs 13 residues. Isolated RNA was reverse transcribed into cDNA used as the sequencing template. Using immunoSEQ multiplex PCR, the repertoire was profiled, and TCRdb retains in-frame clones only, with some absent. The repertoire holds a few hundred thousand clones, with approximately 38% as singletons. Study-level findings and limits: Whereas mice showed it more clearly, TCR sharing across patients was murkier, possibly because of HLA. Lesional scalp displayed greater clonality than normal scalp, most notably in alopecia totalis/universalis.

The sequencing used CD4+ T cells sorted from blood, collected at approximately week 30, from a patient treated with tofacitinib. V and J are TRBV11-2 and TRBJ2-4; D gene ambiguous. The TCR sequence derives from a human donor with alopecia areata. The CDR3 DNA reads TGTGCCAGCAGCCACAATGCTGACATCGGGCAGTACTTC. Translated: CASSHNADIGQYF. The variable domain in full, completed from reference TRBV11-2 and TRBJ2-4, reads EAGVAQSPRYKIIEKRQSVAFWCNPISGHATLYWYQQILGQGPKLLIQFQNNGVVDDSQLPKDRFSAERLKGVDSTLKIQPAKLEDSAVYLCASSHNADIGQYFGAGTRLSVL.